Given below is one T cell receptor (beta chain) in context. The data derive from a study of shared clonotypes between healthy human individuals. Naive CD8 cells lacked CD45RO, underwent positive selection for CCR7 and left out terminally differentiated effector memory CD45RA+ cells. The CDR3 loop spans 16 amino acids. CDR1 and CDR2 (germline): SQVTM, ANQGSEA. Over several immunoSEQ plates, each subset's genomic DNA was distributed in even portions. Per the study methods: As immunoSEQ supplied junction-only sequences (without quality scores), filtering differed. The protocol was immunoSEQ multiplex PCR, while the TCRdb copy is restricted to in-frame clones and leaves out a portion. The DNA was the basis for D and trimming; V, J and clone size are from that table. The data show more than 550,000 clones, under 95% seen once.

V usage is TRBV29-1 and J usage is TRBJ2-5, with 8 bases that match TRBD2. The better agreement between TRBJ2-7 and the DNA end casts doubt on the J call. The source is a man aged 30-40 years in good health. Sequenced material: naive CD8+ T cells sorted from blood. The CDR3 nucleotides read TGCAGCGTTGCTGTCGGGGGGGGGCTGCACTCCTACGAGCAGTACTTC. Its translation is CSVAVGGGLHSYEQYF.